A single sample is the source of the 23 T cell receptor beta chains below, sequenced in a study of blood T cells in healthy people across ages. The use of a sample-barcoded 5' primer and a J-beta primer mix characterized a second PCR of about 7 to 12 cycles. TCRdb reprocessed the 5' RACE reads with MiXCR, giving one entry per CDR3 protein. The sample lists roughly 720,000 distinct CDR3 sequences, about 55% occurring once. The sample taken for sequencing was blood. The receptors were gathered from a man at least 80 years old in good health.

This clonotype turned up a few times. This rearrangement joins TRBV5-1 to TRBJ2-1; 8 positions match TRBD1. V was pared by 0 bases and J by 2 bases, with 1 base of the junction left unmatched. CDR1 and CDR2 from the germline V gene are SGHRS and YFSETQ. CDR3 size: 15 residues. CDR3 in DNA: TGCGCCAGCAGCTTGGTACAGGGGGCCTACAATGAGCAGTTCTTC. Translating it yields CASSLVQGAYNEQFF.

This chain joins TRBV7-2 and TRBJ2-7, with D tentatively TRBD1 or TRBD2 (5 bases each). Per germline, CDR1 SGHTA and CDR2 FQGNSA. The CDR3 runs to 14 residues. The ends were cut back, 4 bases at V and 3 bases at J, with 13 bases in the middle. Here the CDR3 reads CASSYRDGVYEQYF. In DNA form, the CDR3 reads TGTGCCAGCAGCTACCGGGACGGAGTCTACGAGCAGTACTTC.

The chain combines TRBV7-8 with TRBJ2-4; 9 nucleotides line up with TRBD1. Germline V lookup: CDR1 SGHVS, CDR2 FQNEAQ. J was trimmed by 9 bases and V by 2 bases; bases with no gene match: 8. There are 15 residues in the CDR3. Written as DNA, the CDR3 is TGTGCCAGCAGCTTAAACACAGGGGGCGGTTTCATTCAGTACTTC. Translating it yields CASSLNTGGGFIQYF.

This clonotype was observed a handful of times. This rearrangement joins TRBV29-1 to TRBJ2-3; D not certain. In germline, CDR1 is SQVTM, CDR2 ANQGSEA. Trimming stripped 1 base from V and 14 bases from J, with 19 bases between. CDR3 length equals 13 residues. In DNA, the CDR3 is TGCAGCGTTGAAGTCCAATTACTTGGATACGCGTATTTT. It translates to CSVEVQLLGYAYF.

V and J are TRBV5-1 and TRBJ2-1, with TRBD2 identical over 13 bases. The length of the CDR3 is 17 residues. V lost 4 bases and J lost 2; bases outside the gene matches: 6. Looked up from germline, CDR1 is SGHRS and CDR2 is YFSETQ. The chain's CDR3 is CASSRTSGSNPYNEQFF. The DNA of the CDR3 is TGCGCCAGCAGCCGGACTAGCGGGAGTAATCCCTACAATGAGCAGTTCTTC.

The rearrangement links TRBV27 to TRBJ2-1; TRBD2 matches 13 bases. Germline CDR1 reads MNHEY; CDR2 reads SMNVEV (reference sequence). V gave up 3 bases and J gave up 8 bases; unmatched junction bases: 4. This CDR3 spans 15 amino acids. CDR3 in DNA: TGTGCCAGCAGTTTTGGACTAGCGGGAGAGCATGAGCAGTTCTTC. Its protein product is CASSFGLAGEHEQFF.

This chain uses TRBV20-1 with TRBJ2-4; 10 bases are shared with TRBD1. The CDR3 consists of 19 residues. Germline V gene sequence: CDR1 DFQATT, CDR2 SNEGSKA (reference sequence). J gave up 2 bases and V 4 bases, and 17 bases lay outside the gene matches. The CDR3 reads CSATSGTGEGWYPKNIQYF. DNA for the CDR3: TGCAGTGCTACCAGCGGGACAGGGGAAGGGTGGTATCCCAAAAACATTCAGTACTTC.

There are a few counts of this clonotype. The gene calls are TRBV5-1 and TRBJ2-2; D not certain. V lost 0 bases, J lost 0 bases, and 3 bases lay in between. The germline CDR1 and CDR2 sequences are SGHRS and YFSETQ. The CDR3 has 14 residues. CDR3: CASSLAANTGELFF. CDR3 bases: TGCGCCAGCAGCTTGGCGGCGAACACCGGGGAGCTGTTTTTT.

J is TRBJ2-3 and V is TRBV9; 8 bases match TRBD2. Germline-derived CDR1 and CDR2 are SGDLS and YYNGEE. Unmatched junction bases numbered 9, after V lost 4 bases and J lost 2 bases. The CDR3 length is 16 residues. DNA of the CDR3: TGTGCCAGCAGCCTAACTAGCGGAGCCCCCACAGATACGCAGTATTTT. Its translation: CASSLTSGAPTDTQYF.

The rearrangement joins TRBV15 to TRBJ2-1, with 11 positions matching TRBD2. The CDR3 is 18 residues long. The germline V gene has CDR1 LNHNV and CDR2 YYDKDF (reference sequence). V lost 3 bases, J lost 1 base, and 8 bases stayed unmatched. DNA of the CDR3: TGTGCCACCAGCAGGAAGAGCGGACTAGCGGGTTCCTACAATGAGCAGTTCTTC. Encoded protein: CATSRKSGLAGSYNEQFF.

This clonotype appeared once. In DNA form, the CDR3 reads TGCGCCAGCAGCTTGGCTAGCGGGAGGGCCGGTGAGCAGTTCTTC. Its translation is CASSLASGRAGEQFF. The chain recombines TRBV5-1 with TRBJ2-1, with TRBD2 matching 12 bases. The CDR3 is 15 residues long. Looked up from germline, CDR1 is SGHRS and CDR2 is YFSETQ. The V segment lost 0 bases and the J segment 9 bases; nucleotides outside the gene matches: 4.

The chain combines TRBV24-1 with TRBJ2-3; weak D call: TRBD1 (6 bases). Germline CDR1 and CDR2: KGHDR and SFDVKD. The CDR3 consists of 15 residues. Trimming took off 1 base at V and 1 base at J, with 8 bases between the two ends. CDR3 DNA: TGTGCCACCAGTGATTTAGGGGGAGGCACAGATACGCAGTATTTT. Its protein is CATSDLGGGTDTQYF.

CDR3 residues: CASSLLKGKGTGGRRAEQYF. The DNA of the CDR3 is TGTGCCAGCAGCTTGTTAAAGGGTAAAGGAACCGGAGGTAGACGGGCGGAGCAGTACTTC. The genes are TRBV5-6 and TRBJ2-5, with TRBD2 as a possible D gene (5 bases). Between the trimmed V and J ends, which lost 1 base and 11 bases, there was a span of 36 bases. Germline CDR1 and CDR2: SGHDT and YYEEEE. This CDR3 region has 20 residues.

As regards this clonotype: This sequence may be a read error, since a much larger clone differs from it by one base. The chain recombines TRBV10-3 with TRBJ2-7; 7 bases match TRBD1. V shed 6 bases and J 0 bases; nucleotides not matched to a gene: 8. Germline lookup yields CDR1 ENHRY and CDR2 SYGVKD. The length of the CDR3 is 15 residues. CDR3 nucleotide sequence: TGTGCCATCAGAATAGAACAGGGGAGCTCCTACGAGCAGTACTTC. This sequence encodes CAIRIEQGSSYEQYF.

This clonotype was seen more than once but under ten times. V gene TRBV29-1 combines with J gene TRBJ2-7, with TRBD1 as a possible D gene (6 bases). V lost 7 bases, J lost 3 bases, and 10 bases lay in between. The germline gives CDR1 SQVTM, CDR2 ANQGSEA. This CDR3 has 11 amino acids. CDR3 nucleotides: TGCAGCGCCGGACAGTTCTACGAGCAGTACTTC. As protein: CSAGQFYEQYF.

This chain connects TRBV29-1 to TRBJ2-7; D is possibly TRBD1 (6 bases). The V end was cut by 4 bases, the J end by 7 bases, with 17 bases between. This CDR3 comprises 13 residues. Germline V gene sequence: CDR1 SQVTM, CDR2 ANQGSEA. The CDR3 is CSVVLRGSNEQYF. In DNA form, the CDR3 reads TGCAGCGTTGTCCTCAGGGGATCCAATGAGCAGTACTTC.

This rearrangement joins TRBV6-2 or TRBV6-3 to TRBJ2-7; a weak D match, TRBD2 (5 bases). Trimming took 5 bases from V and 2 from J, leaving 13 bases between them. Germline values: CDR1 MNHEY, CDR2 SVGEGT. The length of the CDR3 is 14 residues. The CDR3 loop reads CASSVRGITYEQYF. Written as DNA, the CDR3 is TGTGCCAGCAGTGTCCGGGGTATAACCTACGAGCAGTACTTC.

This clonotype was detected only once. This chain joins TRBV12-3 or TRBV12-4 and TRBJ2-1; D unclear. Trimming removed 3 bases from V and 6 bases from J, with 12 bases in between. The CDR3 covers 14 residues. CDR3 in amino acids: CASSFGPWGNEQFF. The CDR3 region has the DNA TGTGCCAGCAGTTTTGGGCCTTGGGGCAATGAGCAGTTCTTC.

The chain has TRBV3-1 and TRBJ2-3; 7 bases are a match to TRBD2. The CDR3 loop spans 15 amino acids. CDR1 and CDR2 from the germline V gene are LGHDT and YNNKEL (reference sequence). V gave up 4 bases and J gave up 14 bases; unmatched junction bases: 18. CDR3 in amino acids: CASSPGGGSGRYAYF. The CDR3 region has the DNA TGTGCCAGCAGCCCAGGCGGCGGGAGTGGGAGATACGCGTATTTT.

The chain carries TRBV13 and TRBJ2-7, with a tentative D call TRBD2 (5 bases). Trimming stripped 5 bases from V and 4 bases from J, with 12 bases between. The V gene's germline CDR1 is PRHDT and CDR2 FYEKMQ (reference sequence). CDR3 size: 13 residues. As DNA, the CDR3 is TGTGCCAGCAGCCTCGGGATAGGGTACGAGCAGTACTTC. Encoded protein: CASSLGIGYEQYF.

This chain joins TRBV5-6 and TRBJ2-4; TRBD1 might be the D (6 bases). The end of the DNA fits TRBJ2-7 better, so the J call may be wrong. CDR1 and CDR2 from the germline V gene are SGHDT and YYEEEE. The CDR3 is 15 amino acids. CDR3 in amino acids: CASSTRPGHDYEQYF. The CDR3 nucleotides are TGTGCCAGCAGCACGCGGCCGGGACACGACTACGAGCAGTACTTC.

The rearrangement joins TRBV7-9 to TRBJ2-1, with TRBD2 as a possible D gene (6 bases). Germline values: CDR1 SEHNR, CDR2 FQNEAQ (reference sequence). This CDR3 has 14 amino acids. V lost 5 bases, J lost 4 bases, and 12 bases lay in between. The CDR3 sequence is CASSPGTYYNEQFF. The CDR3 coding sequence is TGTGCCAGCAGCCCCGGGACTTATTACAATGAGCAGTTCTTC.

This chain's CDR3 is CASSQTSGRAGNTQYF. CDR3 nucleotides: TGTGCCAGCAGTCAGACTAGCGGGAGGGCCGGGAATACGCAGTATTTT. This chain links TRBV28 with TRBJ2-3; 14 nucleotides line up with TRBD2. The CDR3 extends over 16 amino acids. Per germline, CDR1 MDHEN and CDR2 SYDVKM. J gave up 7 bases and V 5 bases, and 8 bases lay outside the gene matches.